The 23 T cell receptor beta chains below come from one sample, sequenced in a study of blood T cell repertoires in COVID-19 (dated by TCRdb to between 2020 and 2021). Library construction relied on the immunoSEQ multiplex PCR assay. What TCRdb holds here is the immuneACCESS table cut down to in-frame rearrangements. Part of the clones is not present; checked against another copy, under half of the missing clones reflect an unresolved V gene, and the others are unexplained. The sample profile shows some 180,000 clones; 89% of them were found once. About 7% of the sample comes from the top ten. Material for sequencing was peripheral blood. All receptors come from a middle-aged man with acute or convalescent COVID-19.

The chain combines TRBV9 with TRBJ2-5, with D tentatively TRBD2 (5 bases). Trimming cost V 0 bases and J 5 bases, with 11 bases left between them. The CDR3 runs 14 residues. Germline V gene data show CDR1 as SGDLS and CDR2 as YYNGEE. The CDR3 DNA is TGTGCCAGCAGCGTAGAGGCGGGCCAGGAGACCCAGTACTTC. It is translated as CASSVEAGQETQYF.

The genes are TRBV28 and TRBJ1-5; 8 bases are a match to TRBD1. CDR1 is MDHEN and CDR2 is SYDVKM in the germline V gene. The V gene end was trimmed by 0 bases and the J gene end by 6 bases; junction bases not matched to a gene: 7. The CDR3 totals 16 residues. The CDR3 bases are TGTGCCAGCAGTTTATGGGCAGGGGGCTTGGGTCAGCCCCAGCATTTT. The encoded protein is CASSLWAGGLGQPQHF.

The chain links TRBV6-5 to TRBJ2-3; D is perhaps TRBD1 (6 bases). The germline CDR1 and CDR2 sequences are MNHEY and SVGAGI. Trimming left V 8 bases short and J 4 bases short, with 16 bases between. The CDR3 spans 14 residues. CDR3 coding DNA: TGTGCCAGCGGACTCGGCAGGGGCGCAGATACGCAGTATTTT. Its protein product is CASGLGRGADTQYF.

This clone was recorded once. The chain links TRBV28 to TRBJ2-3, with D maybe TRBD2 (5 bases). Germline assignment: CDR1 MDHEN and CDR2 SYDVKM. V gave up 2 bases and J gave up 4 bases, with 10 bases separating them. This CDR3 has 14 residues. CDR3 nucleotide sequence: TGTGCCAGCAGTTTACGGGTCGGGGCAGATACGCAGTATTTT. It codes for CASSLRVGADTQYF.

The rearrangement uses TRBV4-1 and TRBJ2-7, with D maybe TRBD1 (6 bases). Trimming pared 1 base from V and 3 bases from J, leaving 10 bases between. This CDR3 is built from 14 residues. From germline, CDR1 is MGHRA and CDR2 YSYEKL. The CDR3 reads CASSQVVRGYEQYF. The CDR3 nucleotides are TGCGCCAGCAGCCAAGTAGTCAGGGGCTACGAGCAGTACTTC.

This clone was observed a single time. The chain links TRBV7-2 to TRBJ1-3; a weak D match, TRBD1 (5 bases). Germline V lookup: CDR1 SGHTA, CDR2 FQGNSA. The CDR3 extends over 18 amino acids. Trimming pared 5 bases from V and 0 bases from J, leaving 20 bases between. The CDR3 DNA reads as TGTGCCAGCAGCCTAAATATCCCCCAGGGACTCTCTGGAAACACCATATATTTT. Amino acids: CASSLNIPQGLSGNTIYF.

This chain connects TRBV19 to TRBJ2-7; TRBD1 is a possible D gene (6 bases). V was clipped by 3 bases and J by 2 bases, with 14 bases between them. Germline V CDR1 and CDR2: LNHDA, SQIVND (reference sequence). The length of the CDR3 is 15 residues. The CDR3: CASSIQGRDAYEQYF. The DNA of the CDR3 is TGTGCCAGTAGTATCCAGGGGCGAGACGCCTACGAGCAGTACTTC.

The CDR3 loop is CAISESGKGFGYTF. The CDR3 region has the DNA TGTGCCATCAGTGAGTCGGGAAAGGGGTTCGGCTACACCTTC. V usage is TRBV10-3 and J usage is TRBJ1-2; TRBD1 might be the D (5 bases). CDR3 length: 14 residues. The V gene's germline CDR1 is ENHRY and CDR2 SYGVKD. The V end was cut by 0 bases, the J end by 8 bases, with 13 bases between.

This chain uses TRBV20-1 with TRBJ1-5; no firm D call. CDR1 is DFQATT, CDR2 SNEGSKA, per germline (reference sequence). The V end was cut by 3 bases, the J end by 1 base, with 7 bases between. This CDR3 is built from 13 residues. CDR3 sequence: CSASWQSNQPQHF. The CDR3 DNA follows: TGCAGTGCTAGTTGGCAGAGCAATCAGCCCCAGCATTTT.

The J gene is TRBJ2-4, the V gene TRBV6-2 or TRBV6-3; 14 bases map to TRBD2. The germline V gene has CDR1 MNHEY and CDR2 SVGEGT. V was clipped by 4 bases and J by 10 bases; unmatched bases: 9. The CDR3 sequence is 16 residues long. The CDR3 coding sequence is TGTGCCAGCAGTTCCCCGACTAGCGGGGGGGTCGGAATTCAGTACTTC. This codes for CASSSPTSGGVGIQYF.

The rearrangement uses TRBV5-1 and TRBJ2-3; 8 positions match TRBD2. Per germline, CDR1 SGHRS and CDR2 YFSETQ. Unmatched junction bases numbered 8, after V lost 2 bases and J lost 3 bases. This CDR3 is built from 16 residues. The CDR3 region has the DNA TGCGCCAGCAGCTTAAACCCGGCGGGGGGTACAGATACGCAGTATTTT. It is translated as CASSLNPAGGTDTQYF. Complete variable domain (other parts from reference TRBV5-1 and TRBJ2-3): KAGVTQTPRYLIKTRGQQVTLSCSPISGHRSVSWYQQTPGQGLQFLFEYFSETQRNKGNFPGRFSGRQFSNSRSEMNVSTLELGDSALYLCASSLNPAGGTDTQYFGPGTRLTVL.

This clone was found once. The chain employs TRBV3-1 (or the pseudogene TRBV3-2) and TRBJ2-7; D uncertain. CDR1 is LGHDT, CDR2 YNNKEL, per germline (reference sequence). The CDR3 runs to 15 residues. V was clipped by 1 base and J by 0 bases, with 10 bases between them. The CDR3 protein is CASSQGLALSYEQYF. The CDR3 bases are TGTGCCAGCAGCCAAGGACTCGCCCTCTCCTACGAGCAGTACTTC.

This clone came up once. Additional DNA sequences in this sample encode the identical CDR3. This rearrangement joins TRBV7-8 to TRBJ2-7; no clear D gene. V lost 0 bases and J lost 0, with 3 bases in between. CDR3 length equals 13 residues. Germline V lookup: CDR1 SGHVS, CDR2 FQNEAQ. The CDR3 nucleotides read TGTGCCAGCAGCTTAGCTCACTCCTACGAGCAGTACTTC. Its translation is CASSLAHSYEQYF.

The V and J genes are TRBV9 and TRBJ2-2, with D possibly matching TRBD1 (6 bases). Germline V CDR1 and CDR2: SGDLS, YYNGEE. This CDR3 has 14 residues. Trimming left V 5 bases short and J 0 bases short, with 8 bases between. The CDR3 DNA reads TGTGCCAGCAGAAGGACAGCGAACACCGGGGAGCTGTTTTTT. Translated, it gives CASRRTANTGELFF.

This sequence joins TRBV2 and TRBJ1-2; 11 nucleotides match TRBD1. Germline CDR1 SNHLY, CDR2 FYNNEI. J lost 6 bases, V lost 4 bases, and 1 base had no gene match. This CDR3 has 13 residues. CDR3 DNA: TGTGCCAGCAGTGGGGACAGGGGGAATGGCTACACCTTC. It translates to CASSGDRGNGYTF.

This CDR3 is CASSPAPGTTEAFF. CDR3 DNA sequence: TGTGCCAGCAGCCCCGCGCCAGGAACCACTGAAGCTTTCTTT. The V and J genes are TRBV6-5 and TRBJ1-1; D remains unclear. The CDR3 has 14 amino acids. Trimming stripped 6 bases from V and 4 bases from J, with 15 bases between. Germline V lookup: CDR1 MNHEY, CDR2 SVGAGI.

J is TRBJ2-3 and V is TRBV5-1; 8 bases align to TRBD2. The CDR3 consists of 14 residues. Germline V lookup: CDR1 SGHRS, CDR2 YFSETQ. Losses at the gene ends were 4 bases for V and 5 bases for J; bases not matched to a gene: 6. The CDR3 region has the DNA TGCGCCAGCAGCCAGGGACTAGGATTAGATACGCAGTATTTT. It codes for CASSQGLGLDTQYF.

The genes are TRBV7-2 and TRBJ2-7; 7 bases fit TRBD2. Germline CDR1 reads SGHTA; CDR2 reads FQGNSA. CDR3 length: 16 amino acids. After removal of 7 bases from V and 4 bases from J, the junction contained 16 bases not matched to a gene. The CDR3 is CASTIMIGEGSYEQYF. The CDR3 bases are TGTGCCAGCACCATTATGATTGGGGAGGGGAGTTACGAGCAGTACTTC.

The sample holds one count of this clone. The V gene is TRBV15, the J gene TRBJ1-1; 7 nucleotides match TRBD1. The J segment lost 7 bases and the V segment lost 3 bases, leaving 8 bases of the junction unmatched. From germline, CDR1 is LNHNV and CDR2 YYDKDF (reference sequence). CDR3 length equals 14 residues. CDR3: CATSRNRGAVEAFF. As DNA, the CDR3 is TGTGCCACCAGCAGGAACAGGGGAGCGGTTGAAGCTTTCTTT.

Written as DNA, the CDR3 is TGTGCCAGCAGCGTAGCGGAGGACACTGAAGCTTTCTTT. It is translated as CASSVAEDTEAFF. V gene TRBV9 combines with J gene TRBJ1-1; no clear D gene. This CDR3 spans 13 amino acids. Trimming took off 0 bases at V and 3 bases at J, with 6 bases between the two ends. Germline CDR1 and CDR2: SGDLS and YYNGEE.

This chain uses TRBV29-1 with TRBJ2-7; 7 nucleotides line up with TRBD1. This CDR3 has 12 residues. The V segment lost 6 bases and the J segment 4 bases; nucleotides outside the gene matches: 6. The V gene's germline CDR1 is SQVTM and CDR2 ANQGSEA. The CDR3 here is CSVGDSLYEQYF. For the CDR3, the DNA is TGCAGCGTCGGGGACAGCCTGTACGAGCAGTACTTC.

V is TRBV19 and J is TRBJ2-6; a weak D match, TRBD2 (6 bases). The germline V gene encodes CDR1 LNHDA and CDR2 SQIVND (reference sequence). There are 19 residues in the CDR3. The V gene lost 1 base and the J gene lost 1 base, with 17 bases spanning the gap. The CDR3 region has the DNA TGTGCCAGTAGTATAGCCGGGACTGCCCCTCTTTCTGGGGCCAACGTCCTGACTTTC. Its protein is CASSIAGTAPLSGANVLTF. Full variable domain (missing parts from reference TRBV19 and TRBJ2-6): DGGITQSPKYLFRKEGQNVTLSCEQNLNHDAMYWYRQDPGQGLRLIYYSQIVNDFQKGDIAEGYSVSREKKESFPLTVTSAQKNPTAFYLCASSIAGTAPLSGANVLTFGAGSRLTVL.

V and J are TRBV7-2 and TRBJ2-7, with a tentative D call TRBD1 (5 bases). V was trimmed by 4 bases and J by 2 bases, leaving 15 bases between them. Germline V gives CDR1 SGHTA, CDR2 FQGNSA. The CDR3 loop spans 15 amino acids. The CDR3 spells CASSSPTQGTYEQYF. The CDR3 DNA reads as TGTGCCAGCAGCTCCCCAACGCAGGGAACCTACGAGCAGTACTTC.